The 17 T cell receptor beta chains reported below all come from one sample, sequenced in a study of cytomegalovirus exposure and HLA in healthy donors. Researchers ran the PCR with 60 Vbeta and 13 Jbeta primers. Assay used: immunoSEQ multiplex PCR; TCRdb lists only in-frame clones, some missing. This table has 200,000 to 300,000 clones, about 85% appearing once. The sequenced sample was PBMCs. The source of these receptors is a girl aged 2 to 9 in good health and CMV-seronegative.

The chain joins TRBV7-9 to TRBJ1-3; D is possibly TRBD1 (6 bases). The CDR3 is 17 residues long. Germline CDR1 is SEHNR and CDR2 is FQNEAQ (reference sequence). The V end was cut by 4 bases, the J end by 2 bases, with 18 bases between. The CDR3 nucleotides read TGTGCCAGCAGCTCACAAGGGGGAGTGTGGGCTGGAAACACCATATATTTT. Translated: CASSSQGGVWAGNTIYF.

The chain has TRBV5-5 and TRBJ2-7; D possibly corresponds to TRBD2 (5 bases). Germline-derived CDR1 and CDR2 are SGHKS and YYEKEE (reference sequence). There are 14 residues in the CDR3. V was shortened by 0 bases and J by 4 bases, with 11 bases between the two germline ends. Written as DNA, the CDR3 is TGTGCCAGCAGCTTGGCCGCCGGGATGTACGAGCAGTACTTC. Protein sequence: CASSLAAGMYEQYF.

The chain has TRBV2 and TRBJ1-2, with TRBD1 matching over 7 bases. Germline V gene sequence: CDR1 SNHLY, CDR2 FYNNEI. This CDR3 comprises 16 residues. With V trimmed by 5 bases and J by 4 bases, 13 bases remained unmatched. The CDR3 sequence is CASSPPSGQALYGYTF. CDR3 in DNA: TGTGCCAGCAGTCCCCCTTCAGGACAGGCGCTCTATGGCTACACCTTC.

The CDR3 reads CAWSVEFGGGGYTF. The CDR3 DNA follows: TGTGCCTGGAGTGTAGAGTTTGGGGGCGGTGGCTACACCTTC. The chain employs TRBV30 and TRBJ1-2; D is possibly TRBD1 (6 bases). Trimming removed 0 bases at V and 7 bases at J, with 15 bases between. This CDR3 comprises 14 residues. CDR1 GTSNPN and CDR2 SVGIG come from the germline V gene (reference sequence).

The V and J genes are TRBV6-6 and TRBJ1-3, with D uncertain. Germline V gene data show CDR1 as MNHNY and CDR2 as SVGAGI (reference sequence). Trimming took 6 bases from V and 0 from J, leaving 12 bases between them. The CDR3 spans 15 residues. CDR3: CASRHNGVSGNTIYF. The CDR3 DNA follows: TGTGCCAGCAGACATAACGGAGTCTCTGGAAACACCATATATTTT.

The chain has TRBV6-1 and TRBJ2-7; 9 nucleotides line up with TRBD1. Germline CDR1 and CDR2: MNHNS and SASEGT. Unmatched junction bases numbered 6, after V lost 2 bases and J lost 7 bases. The CDR3 length is 14 residues. CDR3 sequence (DNA): TGTGCCAGCAGTGAACCACAGGGGGCAGGGGAGCAGTACTTC. Translated, it gives CASSEPQGAGEQYF.

The chain employs TRBV11-1 and TRBJ2-2, with 7 bases aligning to TRBD1. The CDR3 sequence is 15 residues long. V dropped 4 bases and J dropped 1; count of bases not matched to a gene: 3. CDR1 is SGHAT and CDR2 is FQDESV in the germline V gene (reference sequence). CDR3 sequence (DNA): TGTGCCAGCAGCTGGGGACAGTGGAACACCGGGGAGCTGTTTTTT. As protein: CASSWGQWNTGELFF. The variable domain in full, with the rest retrieved from reference TRBV11-1 and TRBJ2-2, is EAEVAQSPRYKITEKSQAVAFWCDPISGHATLYWYRQILGQGPELLVQFQDESVVDDSQLPKDRFSAERLKGVDSTLKIQPAELGDSAMYLCASSWGQWNTGELFFGEGSRLTVL.

This chain joins TRBV9 and TRBJ1-3; the D gene is possibly TRBD1 (6 bases). CDR1 and CDR2 from the germline V gene are SGDLS and YYNGEE. This CDR3 comprises 15 residues. The ends were cut back, 3 bases at V and 4 bases at J, with 14 bases in the middle. The CDR3 nucleotides are TGTGCCAGCAGCGCGGCGACAGGACGGGGAAACACCATATATTTT. As protein: CASSAATGRGNTIYF.

The gene calls are TRBV19 and TRBJ1-5; a possible D gene is TRBD1 (6 bases). This CDR3 contains 14 residues. Deletions cut 7 bases from V and 3 bases from J, with 13 bases between. In germline, CDR1 is LNHDA, CDR2 SQIVND (reference sequence). CDR3 DNA: TGTGCCAGTACCCCACAGGGAGCCAATCAGCCCCAGCATTTT. Its translation is CASTPQGANQPQHF.

The J gene is TRBJ2-2, the V gene TRBV7-3; D might be TRBD1 (6 bases). Germline V gene sequence: CDR1 SGHTA, CDR2 FQGTGA. This CDR3 has 16 residues. V was trimmed by 3 bases and J by 0 bases, leaving 11 bases between them. The CDR3 nucleotides read TGTGCCAGCAGCTTCAACAGGGCGACGAACACCGGGGAGCTGTTTTTT. Translating it yields CASSFNRATNTGELFF.

The chain employs TRBV29-1 and TRBJ2-5, with unresolved D. Germline lookup yields CDR1 SQVTM and CDR2 ANQGSEA. This CDR3 comprises 15 residues. V dropped 5 bases and J dropped 1 base, with 17 bases sitting between them. The CDR3 DNA sequence: TGCAGCGTTCAGAACTACGGAACACCCCAAGAGACCCAGTACTTC. It translates to CSVQNYGTPQETQYF.

Here the CDR3 reads CASSLVGVEQYF. The CDR3 DNA is TGTGCCAGCAGCTTAGTAGGAGTCGAGCAGTACTTC. This chain joins TRBV7-8 and TRBJ2-7; D unclear. V lost 1 base and J 6 bases, leaving 7 bases between the germline ends. The CDR3 is 12 residues long. Per germline, CDR1 SGHVS and CDR2 FQNEAQ.

The sample holds a few counts of this clone. The chain is built from TRBV15 and TRBJ2-7; 7 nucleotides match TRBD1. The germline CDR1 and CDR2 sequences are LNHNV and YYDKDF (reference sequence). The junction had 6 bases not matched to a gene; V was cut back by 1 base and J by 3 bases. The CDR3 length is 15 residues. In DNA, the CDR3 is TGTGCCACCAGCAGAGGACAGGGACCTTTCTACGAGCAGTACTTC. Its protein product is CATSRGQGPFYEQYF.

V gene TRBV5-6 combines with J gene TRBJ2-4, with D possibly being TRBD1 (5 bases). The germline CDR1 and CDR2 sequences are SGHDT and YYEEEE. The V end lost 4 bases, the J end lost 2 bases, and 13 bases lay between the germline ends. The CDR3 is 15 amino acids. CDR3 coding DNA: TGTGCCAGCAGCCCCCCAGGGTATACCAAAAACATTCAGTACTTC. Its translation is CASSPPGYTKNIQYF.

This clone came up a few times. The chain employs TRBV6-5 and TRBJ1-1; D may be TRBD1 (6 bases). CDR3 size: 13 residues. Germline CDR1 MNHEY, CDR2 SVGAGI. Trimming removed 7 bases at V and 5 bases at J, with 14 bases between. The CDR3 here is CASTKTQGTEAFF. CDR3 in DNA: TGTGCCAGCACAAAAACCCAGGGGACTGAAGCTTTCTTT.

The chain recombines TRBV10-3 with TRBJ2-1; D unclear. Looked up from germline, CDR1 is ENHRY and CDR2 is SYGVKD. V lost 3 bases and J lost 10, with 7 bases in between. This CDR3 has 11 amino acids. The CDR3 DNA reads as TGTGCCATCAGTGAAGTCGGGGAGCAGTTCTTC. The encoded protein is CAISEVGEQFF.

The gene calls are TRBV30 and TRBJ1-2; D gene ambiguous. Trimming stripped 8 bases from V and 5 bases from J, with 15 bases between. Germline-derived CDR1 and CDR2 are GTSNPN and SVGIG (reference sequence). This CDR3 region has 12 residues. CDR3 nucleotide sequence: TGTGCCGTGCCAGCGGTGGGGTATGGCTACACCTTC. Amino acids: CAVPAVGYGYTF.